This TCR beta chain derives from a study of T cells after yellow fever vaccination (dated by TCRdb to about 2019). Concerning the study at large: Libraries from fractions with low cell numbers were prepared with the SMART-Seq v4 Ultra Low Input RNA kit. To follow T-cell clones before and after both primary and booster YFV17D yellow fever vaccination, bulk TCR alpha and beta repertoires underwent longitudinal sequencing. Two healthy male donors, one aged 18 to 30 and one aged 30 to 39 years, made up the cohort. Bulk PBMC replicates and cell subsets were isolated from blood drawn at multiple timepoints before and after both primary and secondary immunization.

With regard to this clonotype: Its antigen remains unidentified. Qualities for individual bases were not recorded, and no much larger clone is one base off.

The treatment or condition tag for this specimen amounts to: live attenuated yellow fever vaccine strain. Two biological replicates of bulk PBMCs were collected at each blood-draw timepoint. A standard Ficoll-Paque protocol was used to isolate PBMCs from peripheral blood. TriZol was used to extract RNA from bulk PBMCs, from CD4 and CD8 fractions, and from dextramer-positive and dextramer-negative fractions. Taken from the germline V gene (reference sequence), the CDR1 and CDR2 loops are LNHNV and YYDKDF. Relative to germline, V is 3 bases shorter and J is 5 bases shorter, with 5 bases between their ends. The CDR3 has 12 amino acids, counting the end cysteine and phenylalanine. Only the CDR3 portion is preserved as DNA: 36 bases, with reading frame beginning at the first base. Broad study findings and their caveats: Computational filtering was needed because FACS-sorted repertoires could contain abundant contaminating clonotypes from the bulk population. Because only two donors were included in the study, the extent to which the findings can be generalized is limited. After the booster, most of the clones that had expanded following primary vaccination were detected again (roughly 97% of CD4 and 88% of CD8), which suggests that memory was broadly maintained. A small share of clonotypes was detected in both CD4 and CD8 compartments, with the overlap likely arising from convergent recombination. Compared with the primary T-cell response, the secondary T-cell response was faster but weaker, reaching its peak on day 5 rather than on day 15.

TCR cDNA was synthesized by 5'RACE template switching, through which a universal primer site and unique molecular identifiers were introduced. cDNA synthesis was primed from both the TCR alpha and TCR beta constant segments. Library amplification involved two PCR steps, and the second step added sample barcodes and sequencing adapters. Libraries were sequenced on Illumina HiSeq 2500 (2x100 bp) or NovaSeq (2x150 bp). The paper's data handling went like this. Demultiplexing of reads and collapsing into UMI consensus sequences were performed with MIGEC, and V(D)J alignment was carried out with MiXCR. Using edgeR on replicate PBMC samples, clonotypes were called vaccine-responding if FDR was below 0.01 and the log2 fold change was above 5 up to day 15. CD4 or CD8 identity was assigned to each bulk clonotype according to whether the clonotype was present at higher abundance in the sequenced CD4 repertoire or the sequenced CD8 repertoire. Starting from the raw public reads, TCRdb applied fastp trimming at Q25, assembled clones with MiXCR and retained in-frame beta chains. Every CDR3 protein is listed once, alongside the most common genes and DNA of its rows. The V and J calls were determined by TCRdb, not by the authors. The sample table records about 330,000 distinct CDR3 sequences; roughly 8.3% of these occur just once. The top ten constitute approximately 16% of the sample.

This receptor was taken from a man younger than 30 who received the YFV17D yellow fever vaccine. Recombination connected TRBV15 to TRBJ2-4; the D segment cannot be called with confidence. Sample: PBMCs, taken roughly seven weeks after the first yellow fever vaccination. The base sequence is TGTGCCACCAGCAGGCGTGAAAACATTCAGTACTTC. Translated, it gives CATSRRENIQYF.